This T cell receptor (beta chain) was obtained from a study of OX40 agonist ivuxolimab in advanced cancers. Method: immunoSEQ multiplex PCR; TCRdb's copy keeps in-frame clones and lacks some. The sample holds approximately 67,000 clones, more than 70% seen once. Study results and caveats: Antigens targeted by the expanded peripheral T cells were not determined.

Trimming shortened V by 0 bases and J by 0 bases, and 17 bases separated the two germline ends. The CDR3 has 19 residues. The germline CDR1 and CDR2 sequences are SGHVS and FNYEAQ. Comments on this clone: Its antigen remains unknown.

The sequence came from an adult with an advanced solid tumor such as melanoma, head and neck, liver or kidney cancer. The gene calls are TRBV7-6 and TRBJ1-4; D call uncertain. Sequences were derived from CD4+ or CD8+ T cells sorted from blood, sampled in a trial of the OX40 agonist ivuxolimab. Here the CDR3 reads CASSLASHGALTTNEKLFF. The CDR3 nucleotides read TGTGCCAGCAGCTTAGCCTCCCACGGAGCCCTTACAACTAATGAAAAACTGTTTTTT. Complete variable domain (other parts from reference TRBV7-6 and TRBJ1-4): GAGVSQSPRYKVTKRGQDVALRCDPISGHVSLYWYRQALGQGPEFLTYFNYEAQQDKSGLPNDRFSAERPEGSISTLTIQRTEQRDSAMYRCASSLASHGALTTNEKLFFGSGTQLSVL.